A selection of T cell receptor beta chains follows, all from one sample in a study of blood T cell repertoires in COVID-19. TCRdb's table, derived via immunoSEQ multiplex PCR, lists solely in-frame clones and lacks some. Of 250,000 to 350,000 clones in the sample, 92% were seen once. Sequenced material: PBMCs or T cells enriched from blood (not recorded which). The source of these receptors is a woman younger than 45 who had recovered from COVID-19. CDR3s include the opening cysteine and the closing phenylalanine or tryptophan. A D gene is named only where the DNA matches it firmly. Expanded clones are given a class, and other clones once, few, many or no size at all.

clone_size,j_call,v_call,d_call,cdr3_nt,cdr3_aa
once,TRBJ1-1,TRBV5-1,TRBD1,TGCGCCAGCAGCTTGGGAATTACGGGACAGGGGCAGGCTTTCTTT,CASSLGITGQGQAFF
NA,TRBJ1-2,TRBV15,NA,TGTGCCACCAGCAGAGATATTGACTATGGCTACACCTTC,CATSRDIDYGYTF
NA,TRBJ2-7,TRBV5-1,NA,TGCGCCAGCAGCTTGGGACAGCCTGGCGAGCAGTACTTC,CASSLGQPGEQYF
NA,TRBJ1-5,TRBV19,TRBD1,TGTGCCAGTAGTCTAAGGACAGGGCACCAGCCCCAGCATTTT,CASSLRTGHQPQHF
NA,TRBJ1-2,TRBV28,NA,TGTGCCAGCAGTTTAGGGGCCGCAGGGGAAAACTTAGGCTACACCTTC,CASSLGAAGENLGYTF
NA,TRBJ2-5,TRBV10-3,NA,TGTGCCATCAGTGCCAGACCGGACAGAGAGACCCAGTACTTC,CAISARPDRETQYF
NA,TRBJ2-1,TRBV5-4,TRBD2,TGTGCCAGCAGCCACCCAGCGGGAGTTTCAAATGAGCAGTTCTTC,CASSHPAGVSNEQFF
NA,TRBJ2-5,TRBV10-3,TRBD2,TGTGCCATCAGTGCGGGGGGAGAGACCCAGTACTTC,CAISAGGETQYF
NA,TRBJ1-6,TRBV3-1/TRBV3-2,NA,TGTGCCAGCAGCCAAGAGGCCGTAGCCGGGAAAAATTCACCCCTCCACTTT,CASSQEAVAGKNSPLHF
NA,TRBJ2-2,TRBV18,NA,TGTGCCAGCTCACTCTCCACTGCCACCGGGGAGCTGTTTTTT,CASSLSTATGELFF
NA,TRBJ2-7,TRBV7-9,TRBD1,TGTGCCAGCACCGCGGACAGGGCTACCTACGAGCAGTACTTC,CASTADRATYEQYF
NA,TRBJ1-2,TRBV5-8,NA,TGTGCCAGCAGCTGGGACAAAAAATCTGGCTACACCTTC,CASSWDKKSGYTF
NA,TRBJ2-2,TRBV5-1,TRBD2,TGCGCCAGCAGCCGCGGGAGGATCGCGAACACCGGGGAGCTGTTTTTT,CASSRGRIANTGELFF
NA,TRBJ2-7,TRBV7-9,TRBD1,TGTGCCAGCAGCGCCCCGACAGGGATTGCCTACGAGCAGTACTTC,CASSAPTGIAYEQYF
NA,TRBJ2-5,TRBV23-1,TRBD1,TGCGCCAGCTACAGGGGAAGGGAGACCCAGTACTTC,CASYRGRETQYF
once,TRBJ2-5,TRBV10-3,NA,TGTGCCATCAGTCATCACCCTTCCGGGGAGACCCAGTACTTC,CAISHHPSGETQYF
once,TRBJ1-2,TRBV9,TRBD1,TGTGCCAGCAGCCCGTCCGGGACAGCCTATGGCTACACCTTC,CASSPSGTAYGYTF
NA,TRBJ2-1,TRBV21-1,NA,TGTGCCAGCAGCAAAGAAGGCTATGGCGGACAGGGCACGTTCGATGAGCAGTTCTTC,CASSKEGYGGQGTFDEQFF
once,TRBJ1-1,TRBV5-5,NA,TGTGCCAGCAGCTTGGACCCTTACCCGGTCACTGAAGCTTTCTTT,CASSLDPYPVTEAFF
NA,TRBJ1-4,TRBV7-2,NA,TGTGCCAGCAGCCCAGGACAGTCTCGTCCACCAACTAATGAAAAACTGTTTTTT,CASSPGQSRPPTNEKLFF
NA,TRBJ2-2,TRBV7-9,TRBD2,TGTGCCAGCAGCTTAATGGCGGGGGGGCCCACCGGGGAGCTGTTTTTT,CASSLMAGGPTGELFF
NA,TRBJ1-1,TRBV5-1,NA,TGCGCCAGCAGCTTGGTTGCGGCGAACACTGAAGCTTTCTTT,CASSLVAANTEAFF
NA,TRBJ2-3,TRBV18,NA,TGTGCCAGCTCACCGGACAAAAGCACAGATACGCAGTATTTT,CASSPDKSTDTQYF
NA,TRBJ1-4,TRBV6-5,TRBD1,TGTGCCAGCAGCCCGGACAGGGGGTTGAAACTGTTTTTT,CASSPDRGLKLFF
NA,TRBJ1-1,TRBV7-2,NA,TGTGCCAGCTTCCTCGGGCAGGGTCTCACTGAAGCTTTCTTT,CASFLGQGLTEAFF
NA,TRBJ2-1,TRBV28,TRBD2,TGTGCCAGCACCCGAGCGGGAGTGGGGGATGAGCAGTTCTTC,CASTRAGVGDEQFF
NA,TRBJ2-1,TRBV4-3,NA,TGCGCCAGCAGCCAAAGCCCCCAGGGATCCTACAATGAGCAGTTCTTC,CASSQSPQGSYNEQFF
NA,TRBJ1-1,TRBV11-2,TRBD1,TGTGCCAGCAGCCTGACAGGGGCCTTTGGGCCTGAAGCTTTCTTT,CASSLTGAFGPEAFF
NA,TRBJ2-2,TRBV5-4,TRBD1,TGTGCCAGCAGCTTGGCTCAGGGGGCGGACACCGGGGAGCTGTTTTTT,CASSLAQGADTGELFF
NA,TRBJ2-3,TRBV27,NA,TGTGCCAGCAGTTCGCAAGCCACAGATACGCAGTATTTT,CASSSQATDTQYF
NA,TRBJ1-2,TRBV4-3,TRBD1,TGCGCCAGCAGCCTACTTCAGGGGGCGAAGGGCTACACCTTC,CASSLLQGAKGYTF
NA,TRBJ1-3,TRBV10-3,NA,TGTGCCACAGCCCCACAGAGCTCTGGAAACACCATATATTTT,CATAPQSSGNTIYF
NA,TRBJ2-7,TRBV18,TRBD1,TGTGCCAGCTCACTTAGGTCTGAGACAGGGGGGGACGAGCAGTACTTC,CASSLRSETGGDEQYF
once,TRBJ1-2,TRBV14,TRBD1,TGTGCCAGCAGCCAAGTTCTCTCCGGGACAGGGGATTCTATGAGTGGCTACACCTTC,CASSQVLSGTGDSMSGYTF
NA,TRBJ1-1,TRBV10-3,NA,TGTGCCATCAGGGGGGACTTCGGCGGAACTGAAGCTTTCTTT,CAIRGDFGGTEAFF
NA,TRBJ2-7,TRBV11-2,TRBD2,TGTGCCAGCAGCACTAGCGTTACCTACGAGCAGTACTTC,CASSTSVTYEQYF
NA,TRBJ1-1,TRBV9,TRBD1,TGTGCCAGCAGCAGAACAGGGGAATACACTGAAGCTTTCTTT,CASSRTGEYTEAFF
once,TRBJ2-1,TRBV29-1,NA,TGCAGCGTCGCAAAAACCGGGACTTCGTACAATGAGCAGTTCTTC,CSVAKTGTSYNEQFF
NA,TRBJ2-1,TRBV7-8,TRBD1,TGTGCCAGCAGCTTAGAAGCGGCAGGGGGCAATGAGCAGTTCTTC,CASSLEAAGGNEQFF
NA,TRBJ2-3,TRBV4-1,NA,TGCGCCAGCAGCCAAGAGGCGGGCACAGATACGCAGTATTTT,CASSQEAGTDTQYF
NA,TRBJ2-2,TRBV11-3,NA,TGTGCCAGCAGCGCCAGAGGGCTAACGAACACCGGGGAGCTGTTTTTT,CASSARGLTNTGELFF
NA,TRBJ2-1,TRBV28,NA,TGTGCCAGCAGTTGGGGGGGGGCCGTTGACAATGAGCAGTTCTTC,CASSWGGAVDNEQFF
few,TRBJ2-2,TRBV14,TRBD1,TGTGCCAGCAGCCGACAGGGGGGGATCACCGGGGAGCTGTTTTTT,CASSRQGGITGELFF
NA,TRBJ2-2,TRBV6-5,TRBD2,TGTGCCTCCCGGGGGGGAATTACCGGGGAGCTGTTTTTT,CASRGGITGELFF
NA,TRBJ2-7,TRBV27,NA,TGTGCCAGCAGTCCCCGGGCTAGCGTCGTCCCCTACGAGCAGTACTTC,CASSPRASVVPYEQYF